The T cell receptor (beta chain) described here comes from a study of T cell clonality in common variable immunodeficiency. Using immunoSEQ multiplex PCR, the repertoire was profiled, and TCRdb retains in-frame clones only, with some absent. This sample comprises about 40,000 clones, none seen once only. Study-wide findings and caveats: The cause of increased CVID clonality remains unclear without subpopulation sequencing.

This clone has ten or more counts. Its specificity is not known. The read finishes 3 residues shy of the CDR3 end, and the germline J gene is used to complete it. J gave up 6 bases and V 1 base, and 11 bases lay outside the gene matches. This CDR3 is built from 17 residues. Germline CDR1 reads SGHVS; CDR2 reads FNYEAQ. The sequence came from a person between 18 and 69 years old in good health. Source material: peripheral blood mononuclear cells. The V gene is TRBV7-6, the J gene TRBJ2-1; 8 bases match TRBD2. CDR3 bases read: TGTGCCAGCAGCTTAGTAGTGGGATGGGGGACTAGCAATGAG. It yields the protein CASSLVVGWGTSNE. The full-length CDR3 reads as CASSLVVGWGTSNEQFF.